What follows are 20 T cell receptor beta chains derived from one specimen sequenced in a study of blood T cell repertoires in COVID-19. The protocol was immunoSEQ multiplex PCR, while the TCRdb copy is restricted to in-frame clones and leaves out a portion. The top ten clones hold about 13% of a sample with 50,000 to 60,000 clones, 75% to 85% of them seen once. Source material: peripheral blood. Receptor source: a human donor in a cohort sampled during active COVID-19.

This clone was detected once. The chain uses TRBV27 and TRBJ1-5, with D possibly being TRBD1 (6 bases). The V end lost 5 bases, the J end lost 6 bases, and 20 bases lay between the germline ends. Germline V gene data show CDR1 as MNHEY and CDR2 as SMNVEV (reference sequence). This CDR3 region has 16 residues. The CDR3 DNA sequence: TGTGCCAGCAGTCCCCTGAACAGGGTACGGGGTCAGCCCCAGCATTTT. Translated, it gives CASSPLNRVRGQPQHF.

The V call is TRBV6-2 or TRBV6-3, the J call TRBJ2-1; 14 bases are a match to TRBD2. Germline values: CDR1 MNHEY, CDR2 SVGEGT. This CDR3 contains 17 residues. V lost 0 bases and J lost 9; bases outside the gene matches: 7. CDR3 loop: CASSYSRGTSGRGEQFF. CDR3 nucleotides: TGTGCCAGCAGTTACTCGAGGGGGACTAGCGGGAGAGGTGAGCAGTTCTTC.

The chain employs TRBV7-3 and TRBJ2-1, with D unresolved. Trimming took off 1 base at V and 8 bases at J, with 12 bases between the two ends. In germline, CDR1 is SGHTA, CDR2 FQGTGA. The CDR3 length is 14 residues. CDR3 protein: CASSLMGSFDEQFF. DNA of the CDR3: TGTGCCAGCAGCTTAATGGGTAGCTTCGATGAGCAGTTCTTC.

The CDR3 bases are TGTGCCAGCAGCTTAGAACTAGCGGCCTCCTACGAGCAGTACTTC. Encoded protein: CASSLELAASYEQYF. The rearrangement joins TRBV7-2 to TRBJ2-7, with TRBD2 identical over 8 bases. The CDR3 is 15 residues long. V trimming: 1 base; J trimming: 0 bases; junction bases outside the gene matches: 2. Per germline, CDR1 SGHTA and CDR2 FQGNSA.

The chain is built from TRBV11-2 and TRBJ1-1, with TRBD1 as a possible D gene (5 bases). There are 18 residues in the CDR3. Germline V CDR1 and CDR2: SGHAT, FQNNGV. The ends were cut back, 0 bases at V and 0 bases at J, with 17 bases in the middle. CDR3 nucleotide sequence: TGTGCCAGCAGCTTAGAACTCTCCCGACGGGGGGTGAACACTGAAGCTTTCTTT. Amino acid sequence: CASSLELSRRGVNTEAFF.

This clone was observed a few times. This chain links TRBV9 with TRBJ2-5, with 7 bases aligning to TRBD1. Germline lookup yields CDR1 SGDLS and CDR2 YYNGEE. The junction had 6 bases not matched to a gene; V was cut back by 0 bases and J by 4 bases. This CDR3 has 15 amino acids. CDR3 DNA: TGTGCCAGCAGCGTAGAACAGGGGTTGGGAGAGACCCAGTACTTC. Protein product: CASSVEQGLGETQYF.

The CDR3, as DNA: TGTGCCAGCAGCTTAGCTCGACTAGCGGGGCAAGAGACCCAGTACTTC. Amino acid sequence: CASSLARLAGQETQYF. The chain recombines TRBV11-2 with TRBJ2-5; 11 bases agree with TRBD2. The V segment lost 1 base and the J segment 2 bases; nucleotides outside the gene matches: 3. The CDR3 extends over 16 amino acids. The germline CDR1 and CDR2 sequences are SGHAT and FQNNGV.

The chain joins TRBV6-2 or TRBV6-3 to TRBJ1-3; weak D call: TRBD1 (6 bases). The V gene's germline CDR1 is MNHEY and CDR2 SVGEGT. CDR3 length: 16 amino acids. Trimming removed 2 bases at V and 1 base at J, with 12 bases between. The CDR3 sequence is CASSYRQASSGNTIYF. In nucleotides, the CDR3 is TGTGCCAGCAGTTACCGACAGGCGTCTTCTGGAAACACCATATATTTT.

The chain uses TRBV5-1 and TRBJ2-1; maybe TRBD2 (7 bases). The CDR3 runs to 15 residues. The ends were cut back, 4 bases at V and 6 bases at J, with 17 bases in the middle. Germline CDR1 is SGHRS and CDR2 is YFSETQ. This CDR3 is CASSTLSGEGNEQFF. DNA for the CDR3: TGCGCCAGCAGCACCCTCTCAGGGGAGGGCAATGAGCAGTTCTTC.

The chain combines TRBV3-1 (or the pseudogene TRBV3-2) with TRBJ2-7, with 9 positions matching TRBD1. Germline assignment: CDR1 LGHDT and CDR2 YNNKEL (reference sequence). The ends lost 4 bases at V and 3 bases at J; junction bases unmatched: 7. The length of the CDR3 is 15 residues. CDR3 DNA: TGTGCCAGCAGCCCCTGGACAGGGGATGGCTACGAGCAGTACTTC. Amino acid sequence: CASSPWTGDGYEQYF.

The V gene is TRBV3-1 (or the pseudogene TRBV3-2), the J gene TRBJ2-1; TRBD1 aligns across 9 bases. V shed 8 bases, J shed 2 bases, and the junction held 10 bases outside the gene matches. The CDR3 length is 16 residues. Germline V gene data show CDR1 as LGHDT and CDR2 as YNNKEL (reference sequence). The CDR3 nucleotides read TGTGCCAGCCTGCAAGGGACAGGGAAGACCTACAATGAGCAGTTCTTC. Translated: CASLQGTGKTYNEQFF.

The chain combines TRBV11-3 with TRBJ2-2; D gene ambiguous. Deletions cut 1 base from V and 6 bases from J, with 9 bases between. The germline CDR1 and CDR2 sequences are SGHNT and YENEEA. This CDR3 contains 14 residues. The CDR3 is CASSLGVRAGELFF. CDR3 sequence (DNA): TGTGCCAGCAGCTTAGGGGTCCGGGCCGGGGAGCTGTTTTTT. The variable domain in full, completed from reference TRBV11-3 and TRBJ2-2, reads EAGVVQSPRYKIIEKKQPVAFWCNPISGHNTLYWYLQNLGQGPELLIRYENEEAVDDSQLPKDRFSAERLKGVDSTLKIQPAELGDSAVYLCASSLGVRAGELFFGEGSRLTVL.

V and J are TRBV10-1 and TRBJ2-3; tentatively, D is TRBD2 (5 bases). CDR3 length: 14 residues. The V and J ends lost 1 base and 2 bases respectively, with 7 bases between them. Germline V gene lookup returns CDR1 WNHNN and CDR2 SYGVQD (reference sequence). Here the CDR3 DNA reads TGCGCCAGCAGTGAGTGGAGGTTCACAGATACGCAGTATTTT. It codes for CASSEWRFTDTQYF.

In this sample, this clone turned up once. The chain uses TRBV6-2 or TRBV6-3 and TRBJ1-5; a possible D gene is TRBD1 (6 bases). Trimming removed 5 bases from V and 4 bases from J, with 15 bases in between. There are 15 residues in the CDR3. The germline V gene has CDR1 MNHEY and CDR2 SVGEGT. For the CDR3, the DNA is TGTGCCAGCAGTCCGACGACAGGACCAAATCAGCCCCAGCATTTT. It specifies CASSPTTGPNQPQHF.

This rearrangement joins TRBV9 to TRBJ2-1, with 7 bases identical to TRBD1. CDR3 length: 17 amino acids. Germline V gene lookup returns CDR1 SGDLS and CDR2 YYNGEE. V shed 0 bases, J shed 3 bases, and the junction held 9 bases outside the gene matches. The CDR3 DNA is TGTGCCAGCAGCGTAGCAACAGGGGCACGAATCTACAATGAGCAGTTCTTC. Protein product: CASSVATGARIYNEQFF.

The chain combines TRBV19 with TRBJ1-2, with D tentatively TRBD1 (5 bases). CDR3 length: 15 residues. The germline gives CDR1 LNHDA, CDR2 SQIVND (reference sequence). V lost 6 bases to trimming and J lost 7 bases, with 21 bases between them. CDR3 in amino acids: CASSPRSPQGGGYTF. The CDR3 DNA is TGTGCCAGTAGCCCGCGTTCTCCGCAGGGAGGTGGCTACACCTTC.

The table lists this clone with a count of one. The gene calls are TRBV4-1 and TRBJ2-7; D is perhaps TRBD1 (6 bases). V lost 3 bases and J 0 bases, leaving 15 bases between the germline ends. The CDR3 consists of 16 residues. Germline V gene lookup returns CDR1 MGHRA and CDR2 YSYEKL. The CDR3 DNA reads as TGCGCCAGCAGCCATGACAGGCCCTCCCGCTCCTACGAGCAGTACTTC. It yields the protein CASSHDRPSRSYEQYF.

CDR3 residues: CASSLNGEYEQYF. The CDR3 DNA is TGCGCCAGCAGCTTGAATGGGGAGTACGAGCAGTACTTC. V usage is TRBV5-1 and J usage is TRBJ2-7; perhaps TRBD2 as D (5 bases). This CDR3 region has 13 residues. In germline, CDR1 is SGHRS, CDR2 YFSETQ. The ends were cut back, 1 base at V and 4 bases at J, with 9 bases in the middle. The variable domain in full, completed from reference TRBV5-1 and TRBJ2-7, reads KAGVTQTPRYLIKTRGQQVTLSCSPISGHRSVSWYQQTPGQGLQFLFEYFSETQRNKGNFPGRFSGRQFSNSRSEMNVSTLELGDSALYLCASSLNGEYEQYFGPGTRLTVT.

Only one count was recorded for this clone. The rearrangement links TRBV7-3 to TRBJ1-1; 8 nucleotides align to TRBD1. Germline CDR1 reads SGHTA; CDR2 reads FQGTGA. V lost 2 bases to trimming and J lost 1 base; unmatched junction nucleotides: 0. The CDR3 has 14 amino acids. CDR3 nucleotide sequence: TGTGCCAGCAGCTTAGACAGGGGGAACACTGAAGCTTTCTTT. This codes for CASSLDRGNTEAFF.

The V gene is TRBV5-5, the J gene TRBJ1-2, with 9 bases fitting TRBD1. This CDR3 region has 13 residues. After removal of 6 bases from V and 5 bases from J, the junction contained 5 bases not matched to a gene. Germline V lookup: CDR1 SGHKS, CDR2 YYEKEE (reference sequence). CDR3 DNA sequence: TGTGCCAGCAAACAGGGGGCCGGGTATGGCTACACCTTC. As protein: CASKQGAGYGYTF.